Listed below are T cell receptor beta chains from one sample, sequenced in a study of CD8 T cells in Susac syndrome. One entry per CDR3 protein results from TCRdb running MiXCR on the immunoSEQ multiplex PCR reads. The data contain about 240,000 distinct CDR3 sequences, roughly 95% of them singletons. The sequenced sample was CD4+ T cells from PBMCs. The receptors here all came from a human donor with Susac syndrome. The CDR3 runs from the conserved cysteine through the conserved F or W. Fields, in order: V gene, clone size, J gene, D gene, CDR3 protein, CDR3 DNA. D genes are given only for firm matches. Expanded clones are given a class, and other clones once, few, many or no size at all.

V gene: TRBV12-3/TRBV12-4
clone size: .
J gene: TRBJ1-5
D gene: .
CDR3 protein: CAISRQVNQPQHF
CDR3 DNA: TGTGCCATTTCTCGGCAGGTTAATCAGCCCCAGCATTTT

V gene: TRBV20-1
clone size: .
J gene: TRBJ2-7
D gene: TRBD2
CDR3 protein: CSARTAGALAQYF
CDR3 DNA: TGCAGTGCCCGCACAGCGGGGGCCTTAGCTCAGTACTTC

V gene: TRBV28
clone size: .
J gene: TRBJ2-7
D gene: TRBD2
CDR3 protein: CASRTDRTSGSYEQYF
CDR3 DNA: TGTGCCAGCCGAACGGACAGGACTAGCGGCTCCTACGAGCAGTACTTC

V gene: TRBV29-1
clone size: .
J gene: TRBJ2-7
D gene: .
CDR3 protein: CSVDALGQGNEQYF
CDR3 DNA: TGCAGCGTTGATGCGCTCGGGCAGGGAAACGAGCAGTACTTC

V gene: TRBV3-1
clone size: .
J gene: TRBJ1-2
D gene: .
CDR3 protein: CASSQLYGYTF
CDR3 DNA: TGTGCCAGCAGCCAACTGTATGGCTACACCTTC

V gene: TRBV12-3/TRBV12-4
clone size: .
J gene: TRBJ2-1
D gene: .
CDR3 protein: CASTTNPGLPGF
CDR3 DNA: TGTGCCAGCACCACGAACCCCGGCTTACCAGGTTTC

V gene: TRBV27
clone size: .
J gene: TRBJ2-7
D gene: .
CDR3 protein: CASSFGGTYEQYF
CDR3 DNA: TGTGCCAGCAGTTTCGGCGGAACCTACGAGCAGTACTTC

V gene: TRBV29-1
clone size: .
J gene: TRBJ2-7
D gene: .
CDR3 protein: CSVESYYEQYF
CDR3 DNA: TGCAGCGTTGAATCATACTACGAGCAGTACTTC

V gene: TRBV7-8
clone size: .
J gene: TRBJ2-3
D gene: TRBD2
CDR3 protein: CASSFDSGVRDTQYF
CDR3 DNA: TGTGCCAGCAGCTTTGACAGCGGGGTTCGGGATACGCAGTATTTT

V gene: TRBV15
clone size: .
J gene: TRBJ1-2
D gene: .
CDR3 protein: CATSRGAEAGYTF
CDR3 DNA: TGTGCCACCAGCAGAGGGGCCGAGGCCGGCTACACCTTC

V gene: TRBV11-2
clone size: .
J gene: TRBJ1-4
D gene: TRBD1
CDR3 protein: CASSPRDRRGEKLFF
CDR3 DNA: TGTGCCAGCAGCCCCCGGGACAGGCGCGGAGAAAAACTGTTTTTT

V gene: TRBV5-6
clone size: .
J gene: TRBJ1-1
D gene: TRBD1
CDR3 protein: CASSASTGTTEAFF
CDR3 DNA: TGTGCCAGCAGCGCTTCGACAGGGACCACTGAAGCTTTCTTT

V gene: TRBV30
clone size: .
J gene: TRBJ2-4
D gene: .
CDR3 protein: CAWSVRDLAKNIQYF
CDR3 DNA: TGTGCCTGGAGTGTGAGGGACCTAGCCAAAAACATTCAGTACTTC

V gene: TRBV5-1
clone size: .
J gene: TRBJ1-1
D gene: TRBD1
CDR3 protein: CASSAYTGAGTEAFF
CDR3 DNA: TGCGCCAGCAGCGCTTACACAGGGGCTGGCACTGAAGCTTTCTTT

V gene: TRBV9
clone size: .
J gene: TRBJ2-1
D gene: .
CDR3 protein: CASSSRYNEQFF
CDR3 DNA: TGTGCCAGCAGCTCCCGCTACAATGAGCAGTTCTTC

V gene: TRBV6-2/TRBV6-3
clone size: .
J gene: TRBJ2-5
D gene: .
CDR3 protein: CASTDRSETQYF
CDR3 DNA: TGTGCCAGCACAGACCGCTCTGAGACCCAGTACTTC

V gene: TRBV2
clone size: .
J gene: TRBJ1-3
D gene: .
CDR3 protein: CAIQSGLGNTIYF
CDR3 DNA: TGTGCCATCCAATCGGGGCTCGGAAACACCATATATTTT

V gene: TRBV29-1
clone size: once
J gene: TRBJ2-5
D gene: TRBD1
CDR3 protein: CSVWVDRATQETQYF
CDR3 DNA: TGCAGCGTCTGGGTGGACAGGGCCACTCAAGAGACCCAGTACTTC

V gene: TRBV14
clone size: .
J gene: TRBJ2-3
D gene: TRBD1
CDR3 protein: CASSQVRGQKTDTQYF
CDR3 DNA: TGTGCCAGCAGCCAAGTAAGGGGACAGAAAACAGATACGCAGTATTTT

V gene: TRBV28
clone size: once
J gene: TRBJ2-7
D gene: .
CDR3 protein: CASSLPLGEQYF
CDR3 DNA: TGTGCCAGCAGCCTTCCGCTCGGCGAGCAGTACTTC

V gene: TRBV2
clone size: .
J gene: TRBJ2-1
D gene: .
CDR3 protein: CASNQGELYNEQFF
CDR3 DNA: TGTGCCAGCAACCAAGGGGAGTTATACAATGAGCAGTTCTTC

V gene: TRBV19
clone size: .
J gene: TRBJ1-1
D gene: TRBD1
CDR3 protein: CASRRGQAGNTEAFF
CDR3 DNA: TGTGCCAGTAGGCGGGGACAGGCGGGGAACACTGAAGCTTTCTTT

V gene: TRBV28
clone size: .
J gene: TRBJ2-3
D gene: .
CDR3 protein: CASSYVNTDTQYF
CDR3 DNA: TGTGCCAGCAGCTACGTAAACACAGATACGCAGTATTTT

V gene: TRBV12-3/TRBV12-4
clone size: .
J gene: TRBJ2-5
D gene: .
CDR3 protein: CASSLKTQYF
CDR3 DNA: TGTGCCAGCAGTTTAAAGACCCAGTACTTC

V gene: TRBV7-9
clone size: .
J gene: TRBJ1-2
D gene: .
CDR3 protein: CASSLESGLMAGYTF
CDR3 DNA: TGTGCCAGCAGCTTAGAGTCAGGGTTGATGGCTGGCTACACCTTC

V gene: TRBV27
clone size: .
J gene: TRBJ2-1
D gene: TRBD1
CDR3 protein: CASSKRQGSTQAEQFF
CDR3 DNA: TGTGCCAGCAGTAAGCGACAGGGGTCCACTCAGGCTGAGCAGTTCTTC

V gene: TRBV6-2/TRBV6-3
clone size: few
J gene: TRBJ2-5
D gene: .
CDR3 protein: CASSLNSETQYF
CDR3 DNA: TGTGCCAGCAGTCTTAATTCGGAGACCCAGTACTTC

V gene: TRBV7-3
clone size: .
J gene: TRBJ2-5
D gene: .
CDR3 protein: CASSSGGTRGETQYF
CDR3 DNA: TGTGCCAGCAGTTCGGGGGGCACGCGGGGGGAGACCCAGTACTTC

V gene: TRBV29-1
clone size: .
J gene: TRBJ2-5
D gene: .
CDR3 protein: CSTAGFLNQETQYF
CDR3 DNA: TGCAGCACCGCCGGCTTCTTAAACCAAGAGACCCAGTACTTC

V gene: TRBV30
clone size: .
J gene: TRBJ2-3
D gene: TRBD2
CDR3 protein: CAWSGLAGVSDTQYF
CDR3 DNA: TGTGCCTGGAGTGGACTAGCGGGAGTGTCAGATACGCAGTATTTT

V gene: TRBV5-1
clone size: once
J gene: TRBJ2-7
D gene: .
CDR3 protein: CASSLVPGGNEQYF
CDR3 DNA: TGCGCCAGCAGCTTGGTTCCGGGCGGCAACGAGCAGTACTTC

V gene: TRBV15
clone size: .
J gene: TRBJ2-2
D gene: .
CDR3 protein: CATSVNRVGTGELFF
CDR3 DNA: TGTGCCACCAGCGTAAACAGGGTCGGCACCGGGGAGCTGTTTTTT

V gene: TRBV7-9
clone size: .
J gene: TRBJ2-7
D gene: .
CDR3 protein: CASSTGNYEQYF
CDR3 DNA: TGTGCCAGCAGCACGGGGAATTACGAGCAGTACTTC

V gene: TRBV11-1
clone size: .
J gene: TRBJ2-6
D gene: TRBD2
CDR3 protein: CASSSHPGLAGGSLSGANVLTF
CDR3 DNA: TGTGCCAGCAGCTCCCACCCGGGACTAGCGGGAGGAAGCCTGTCTGGGGCCAACGTCCTGACTTTC

V gene: TRBV5-1
clone size: .
J gene: TRBJ2-3
D gene: .
CDR3 protein: CASSPEGLGDTQYF
CDR3 DNA: TGCGCCAGCAGCCCGGAGGGGCTCGGAGATACGCAGTATTTT

V gene: TRBV2
clone size: .
J gene: TRBJ2-3
D gene: .
CDR3 protein: CASSERGFPQYF
CDR3 DNA: TGTGCCAGCAGTGAAAGGGGATTCCCGCAGTATTTT

V gene: TRBV20-1
clone size: .
J gene: TRBJ2-1
D gene: .
CDR3 protein: CSAKAVSYNEQFF
CDR3 DNA: TGCAGTGCCAAAGCGGTCTCCTACAATGAGCAGTTCTTC

V gene: TRBV25-1
clone size: .
J gene: TRBJ2-7
D gene: .
CDR3 protein: CASSHPGGQLTYEQYF
CDR3 DNA: TGTGCCAGCAGCCACCCCGGGGGACAGCTAACCTACGAGCAGTACTTC

V gene: TRBV24-1
clone size: .
J gene: TRBJ2-1
D gene: TRBD2
CDR3 protein: CATSDHRASGRDNEQFF
CDR3 DNA: TGTGCCACCAGTGATCATCGGGCTAGCGGGAGGGACAATGAGCAGTTCTTC

V gene: TRBV29-1
clone size: .
J gene: TRBJ2-1
D gene: TRBD1
CDR3 protein: CSGRDSYNEQFF
CDR3 DNA: TGCAGCGGCCGGGACAGCTACAATGAGCAGTTCTTC

V gene: TRBV30
clone size: .
J gene: TRBJ2-5
D gene: .
CDR3 protein: CAWSGKPGASEETQYF
CDR3 DNA: TGTGCCTGGAGTGGCAAGCCAGGGGCCAGTGAGGAGACCCAGTACTTC

V gene: TRBV6-7
clone size: .
J gene: TRBJ2-7
D gene: TRBD2
CDR3 protein: CASSYSRPGLASFLCEQYF
CDR3 DNA: TGTGCCAGCAGTTACTCGAGACCGGGACTAGCTAGCTTTTTGTGTGAGCAGTACTTC

V gene: TRBV14
clone size: .
J gene: TRBJ2-3
D gene: .
CDR3 protein: CASSHVGDTQYF
CDR3 DNA: TGTGCCAGCAGCCACGTTGGAGATACGCAGTATTTT

V gene: TRBV19
clone size: .
J gene: TRBJ1-3
D gene: .
CDR3 protein: CASSPPGVHTIYF
CDR3 DNA: TGTGCCAGTAGTCCACCAGGGGTACACACCATATATTTT

V gene: TRBV24-1
clone size: .
J gene: TRBJ2-3
D gene: .
CDR3 protein: CATSGRQSTDTQYF
CDR3 DNA: TGTGCCACCAGTGGTAGACAAAGCACAGATACGCAGTATTTT

V gene: TRBV29-1
clone size: .
J gene: TRBJ2-3
D gene: TRBD2
CDR3 protein: CSVARLAETDTQYF
CDR3 DNA: TGCAGCGTGGCGAGGCTAGCGGAGACAGATACGCAGTATTTT

V gene: TRBV7-2
clone size: .
J gene: TRBJ2-1
D gene: .
CDR3 protein: CASSSRDLGSNEQFF
CDR3 DNA: TGTGCCAGCAGCTCCCGGGATTTAGGGTCTAATGAGCAGTTCTTC

V gene: TRBV11-2
clone size: .
J gene: TRBJ2-7
D gene: .
CDR3 protein: CASSLVHSYEQYF
CDR3 DNA: TGTGCCAGCAGCTTAGTCCACTCCTACGAGCAGTACTTC

V gene: TRBV4-1
clone size: .
J gene: TRBJ1-2
D gene: TRBD1
CDR3 protein: CASRATGQFNGYTF
CDR3 DNA: TGCGCCAGCAGGGCTACGGGACAGTTCAATGGCTACACCTTC

V gene: TRBV7-3
clone size: .
J gene: TRBJ2-5
D gene: .
CDR3 protein: CASSSNGGRETQYF
CDR3 DNA: TGTGCCAGCAGCTCTAATGGGGGGAGGGAGACCCAGTACTTC